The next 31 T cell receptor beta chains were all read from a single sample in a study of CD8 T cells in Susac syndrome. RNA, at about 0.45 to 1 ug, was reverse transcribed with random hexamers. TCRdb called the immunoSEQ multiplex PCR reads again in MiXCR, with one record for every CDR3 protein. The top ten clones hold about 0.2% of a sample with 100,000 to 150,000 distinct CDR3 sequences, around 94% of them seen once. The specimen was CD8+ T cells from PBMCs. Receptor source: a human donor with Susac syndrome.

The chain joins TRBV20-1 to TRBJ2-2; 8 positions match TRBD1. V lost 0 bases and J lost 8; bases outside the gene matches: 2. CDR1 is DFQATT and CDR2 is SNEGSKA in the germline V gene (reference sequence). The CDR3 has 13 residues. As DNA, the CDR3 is TGCAGTGCTAGAGATGGGGACAGGGGGGAGCTGTTTTTT. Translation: CSARDGDRGELFF.

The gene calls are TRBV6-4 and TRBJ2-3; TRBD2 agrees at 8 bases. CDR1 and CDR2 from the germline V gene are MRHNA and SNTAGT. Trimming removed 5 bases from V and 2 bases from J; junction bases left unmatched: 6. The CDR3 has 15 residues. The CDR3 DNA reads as TGTGCCAGCAGTCCAAGCGGGAGCGCCACAGATACGCAGTATTTT. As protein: CASSPSGSATDTQYF.

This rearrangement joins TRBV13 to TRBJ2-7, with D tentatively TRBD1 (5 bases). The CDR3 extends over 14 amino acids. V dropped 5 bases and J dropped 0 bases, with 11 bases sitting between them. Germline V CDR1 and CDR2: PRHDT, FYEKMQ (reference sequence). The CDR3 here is CASSRDRSSYEQYF. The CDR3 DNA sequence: TGTGCCAGCAGCCGAGACAGATCCTCCTACGAGCAGTACTTC.

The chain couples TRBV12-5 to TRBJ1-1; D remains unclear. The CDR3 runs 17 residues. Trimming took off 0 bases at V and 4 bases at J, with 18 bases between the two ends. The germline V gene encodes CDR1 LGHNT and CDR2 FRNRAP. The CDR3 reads CASGLVRQTPRSTEAFF. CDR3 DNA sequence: TGTGCTAGTGGTTTGGTACGGCAGACCCCTAGGAGCACTGAAGCTTTCTTT.

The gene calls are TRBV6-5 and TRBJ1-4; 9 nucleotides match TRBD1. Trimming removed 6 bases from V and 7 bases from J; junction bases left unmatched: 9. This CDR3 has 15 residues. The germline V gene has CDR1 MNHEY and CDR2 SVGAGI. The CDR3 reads CASRPGQGFREKLFF. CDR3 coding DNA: TGTGCCAGCAGACCCGGACAGGGGTTTCGTGAAAAACTGTTTTTT.

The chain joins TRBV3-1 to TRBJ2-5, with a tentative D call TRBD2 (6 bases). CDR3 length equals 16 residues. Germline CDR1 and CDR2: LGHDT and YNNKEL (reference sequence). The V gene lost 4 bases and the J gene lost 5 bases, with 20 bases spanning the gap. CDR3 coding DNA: TGTGCCAGCAGCCCCTTCGGGAGCTCAAGTTTGGAGACCCAGTACTTC. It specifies CASSPFGSSSLETQYF.

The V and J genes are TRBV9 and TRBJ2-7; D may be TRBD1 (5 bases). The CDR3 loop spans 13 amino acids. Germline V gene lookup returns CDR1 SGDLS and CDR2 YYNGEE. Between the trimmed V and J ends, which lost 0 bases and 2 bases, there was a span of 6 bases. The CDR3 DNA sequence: TGTGCCAGCAGCGTAGGACAGACCTACGAGCAGTACTTC. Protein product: CASSVGQTYEQYF.

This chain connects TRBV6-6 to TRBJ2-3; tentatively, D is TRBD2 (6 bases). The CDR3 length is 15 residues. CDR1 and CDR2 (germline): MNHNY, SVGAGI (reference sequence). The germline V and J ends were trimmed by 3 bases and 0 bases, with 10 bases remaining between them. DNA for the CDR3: TGTGCCAGCAGTTATCTCAGCGGGAGCACAGATACGCAGTATTTT. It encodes CASSYLSGSTDTQYF.

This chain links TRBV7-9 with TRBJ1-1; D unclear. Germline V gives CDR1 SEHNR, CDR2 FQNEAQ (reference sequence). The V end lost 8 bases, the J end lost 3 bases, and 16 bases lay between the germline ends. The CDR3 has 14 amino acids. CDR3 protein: CASRGREGDTEAFF. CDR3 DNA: TGTGCCAGCCGAGGCCGTGAGGGTGACACTGAAGCTTTCTTT.

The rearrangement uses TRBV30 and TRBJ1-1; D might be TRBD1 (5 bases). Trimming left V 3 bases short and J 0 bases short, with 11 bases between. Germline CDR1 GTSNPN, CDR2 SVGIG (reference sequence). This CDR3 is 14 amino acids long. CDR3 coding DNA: TGTGCCTGGAGCCGAGGGACGGTGAACACTGAAGCTTTCTTT. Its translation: CAWSRGTVNTEAFF.

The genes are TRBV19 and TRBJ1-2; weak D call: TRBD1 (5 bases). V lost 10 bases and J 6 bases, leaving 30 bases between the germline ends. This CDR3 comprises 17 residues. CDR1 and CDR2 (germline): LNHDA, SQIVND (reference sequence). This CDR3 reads CANSSCGRPLTGHGYTF. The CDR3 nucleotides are TGTGCCAACTCCTCCTGCGGCAGGCCTCTCACGGGGCATGGCTACACCTTC.

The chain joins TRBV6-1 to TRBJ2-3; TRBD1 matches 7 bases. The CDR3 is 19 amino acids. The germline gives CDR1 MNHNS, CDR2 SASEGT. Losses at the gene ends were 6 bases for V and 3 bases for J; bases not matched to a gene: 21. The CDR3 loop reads CASRIYGTDTEALTDTQYF. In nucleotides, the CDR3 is TGTGCCAGCAGGATATACGGGACAGACACAGAGGCGTTAACAGATACGCAGTATTTT.

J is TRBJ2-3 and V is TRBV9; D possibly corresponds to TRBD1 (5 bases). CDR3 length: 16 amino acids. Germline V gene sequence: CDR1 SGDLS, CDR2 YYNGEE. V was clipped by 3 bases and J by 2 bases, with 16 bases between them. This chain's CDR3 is CASSGNRRKYTDTQYF. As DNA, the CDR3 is TGTGCCAGCAGCGGGAACAGGAGAAAGTACACAGATACGCAGTATTTT.

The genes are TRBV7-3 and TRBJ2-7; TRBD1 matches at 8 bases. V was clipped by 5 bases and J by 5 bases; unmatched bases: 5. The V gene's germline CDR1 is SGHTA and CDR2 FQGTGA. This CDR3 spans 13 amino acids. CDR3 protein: CASSETGGNEQYF. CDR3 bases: TGTGCCAGCAGCGAAACAGGGGGAAACGAGCAGTACTTC.

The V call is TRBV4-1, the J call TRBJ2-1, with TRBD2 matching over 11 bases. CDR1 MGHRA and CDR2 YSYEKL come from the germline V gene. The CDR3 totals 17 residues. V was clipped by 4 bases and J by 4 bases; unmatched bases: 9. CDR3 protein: CASSLYYGTSGYNEQFF. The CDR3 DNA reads TGCGCCAGCAGCCTCTACTACGGGACTAGCGGATACAATGAGCAGTTCTTC.

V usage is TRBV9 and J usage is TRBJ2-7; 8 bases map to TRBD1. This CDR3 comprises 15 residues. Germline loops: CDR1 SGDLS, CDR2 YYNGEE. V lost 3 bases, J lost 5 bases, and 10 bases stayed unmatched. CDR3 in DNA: TGTGCCAGCAGCGCGTCGGGACAGGCGTCGGACGAGCAGTACTTC. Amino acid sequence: CASSASGQASDEQYF.

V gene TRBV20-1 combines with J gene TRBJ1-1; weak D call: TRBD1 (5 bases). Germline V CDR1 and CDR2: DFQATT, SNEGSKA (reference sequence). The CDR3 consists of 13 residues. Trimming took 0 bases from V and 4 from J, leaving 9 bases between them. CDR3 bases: TGCAGTGCTAGAGATCTCAGGGCCACTGAAGCTTTCTTT. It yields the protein CSARDLRATEAFF.

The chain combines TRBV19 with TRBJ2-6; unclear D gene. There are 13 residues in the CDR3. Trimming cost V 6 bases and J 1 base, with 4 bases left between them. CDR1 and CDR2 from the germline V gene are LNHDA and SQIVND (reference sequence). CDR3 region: CASRRSGANVLTF. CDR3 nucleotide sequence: TGTGCCAGTAGGAGGTCTGGGGCCAACGTCCTGACTTTC.

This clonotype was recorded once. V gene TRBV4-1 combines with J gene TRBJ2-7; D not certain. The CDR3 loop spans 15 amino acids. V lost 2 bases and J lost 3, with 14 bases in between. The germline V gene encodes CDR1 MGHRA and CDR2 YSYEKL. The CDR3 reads CASSQRTAGDYEQYF. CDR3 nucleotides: TGCGCCAGCAGCCAACGGACGGCCGGCGACTACGAGCAGTACTTC.

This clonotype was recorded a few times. CDR3 protein: CASSTGAGSTDTQYF. Written as DNA, the CDR3 is TGTGCCAGCAGTACTGGGGCCGGGAGCACAGATACGCAGTATTTT. The V and J genes are TRBV6-1 and TRBJ2-3; possibly TRBD1 for D (5 bases). This CDR3 is built from 15 residues. Trimming removed 5 bases from V and 0 bases from J, with 12 bases in between. Germline assignment: CDR1 MNHNS and CDR2 SASEGT.

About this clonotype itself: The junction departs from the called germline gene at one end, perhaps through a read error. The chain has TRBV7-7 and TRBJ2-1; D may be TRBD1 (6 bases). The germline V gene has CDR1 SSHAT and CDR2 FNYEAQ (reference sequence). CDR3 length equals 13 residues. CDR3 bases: TGTGCTAGCAGCTCCCTACAGGGCAATGAGCAGTTCTTC. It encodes CASSSLQGNEQFF. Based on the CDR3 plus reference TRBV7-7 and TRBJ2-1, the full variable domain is GAGVSQSPRYKVTKRGQDVTLRCDPISSHATLYWYQQALGQGPEFLTYFNYEAQPDKSGLPSDRFSAERPEGSISTLTIQRTEQRDSAMYRCASSSLQGNEQFFGPGTRLTVL.

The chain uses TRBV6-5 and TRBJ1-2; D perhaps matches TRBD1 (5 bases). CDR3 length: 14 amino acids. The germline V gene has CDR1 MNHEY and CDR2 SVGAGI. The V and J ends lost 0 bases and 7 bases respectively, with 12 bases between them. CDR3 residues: CASSYSEGVAGYTF. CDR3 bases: TGTGCCAGCAGTTACTCGGAAGGGGTCGCTGGCTACACCTTC.

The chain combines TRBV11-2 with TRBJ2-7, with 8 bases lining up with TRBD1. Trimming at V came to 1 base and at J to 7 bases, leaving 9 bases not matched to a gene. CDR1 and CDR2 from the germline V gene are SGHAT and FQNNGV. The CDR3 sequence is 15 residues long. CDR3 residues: CASSLGTGPLREQYF. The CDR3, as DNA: TGTGCCAGCAGCTTAGGGACAGGGCCTCTACGGGAGCAGTACTTC.

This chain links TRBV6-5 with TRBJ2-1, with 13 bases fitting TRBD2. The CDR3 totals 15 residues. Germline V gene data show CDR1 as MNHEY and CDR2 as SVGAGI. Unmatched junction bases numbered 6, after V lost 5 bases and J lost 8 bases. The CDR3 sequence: CASSTGLAGEDEQFF. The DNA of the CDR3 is TGTGCCAGCAGTACCGGACTAGCGGGAGAGGATGAGCAGTTCTTC.

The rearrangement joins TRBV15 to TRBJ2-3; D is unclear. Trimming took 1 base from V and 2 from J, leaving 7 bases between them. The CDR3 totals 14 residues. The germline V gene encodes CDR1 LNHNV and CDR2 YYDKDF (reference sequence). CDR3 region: CATSRGWDTDTQYF. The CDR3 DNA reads TGTGCCACCAGCAGAGGGTGGGACACAGATACGCAGTATTTT.

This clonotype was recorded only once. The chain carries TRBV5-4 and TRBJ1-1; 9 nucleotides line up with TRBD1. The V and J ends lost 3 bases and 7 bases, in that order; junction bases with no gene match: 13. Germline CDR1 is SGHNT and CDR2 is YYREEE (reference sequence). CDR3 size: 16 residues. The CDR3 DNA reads TGTGCCAGCAGCTCGGGGGGGACAGGGCGGAATATTGAAGCTTTCTTT. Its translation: CASSSGGTGRNIEAFF.

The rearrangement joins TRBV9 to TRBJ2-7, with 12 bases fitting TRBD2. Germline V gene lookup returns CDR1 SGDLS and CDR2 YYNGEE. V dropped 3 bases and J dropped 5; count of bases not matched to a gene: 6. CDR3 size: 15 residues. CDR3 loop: CASSATSGRTNEQYF. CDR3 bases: TGTGCCAGCAGCGCGACTAGCGGGAGAACTAACGAGCAGTACTTC. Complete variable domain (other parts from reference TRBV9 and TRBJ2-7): DSGVTQTPKHLITATGQRVTLRCSPRSGDLSVYWYQQSLDQGLQFLIQYYNGEERAKGNILERFSAQQFPDLHSELNLSSLELGDSALYFCASSATSGRTNEQYFGPGTRLTVT.

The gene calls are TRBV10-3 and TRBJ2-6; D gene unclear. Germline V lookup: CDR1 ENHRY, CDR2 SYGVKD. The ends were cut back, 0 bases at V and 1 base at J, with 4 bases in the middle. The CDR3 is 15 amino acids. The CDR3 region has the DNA TGTGCCATCAGTGAGTCGGGATCTGGGGCCAACGTCCTGACTTTC. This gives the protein CAISESGSGANVLTF.

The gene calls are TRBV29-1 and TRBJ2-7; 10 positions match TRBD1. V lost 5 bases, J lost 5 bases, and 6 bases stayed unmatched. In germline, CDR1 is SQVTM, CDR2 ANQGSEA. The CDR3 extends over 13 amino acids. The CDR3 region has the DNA TGCAGCGTTCTCTCCGGGACAGGGGACGAGCAGTACTTC. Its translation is CSVLSGTGDEQYF.

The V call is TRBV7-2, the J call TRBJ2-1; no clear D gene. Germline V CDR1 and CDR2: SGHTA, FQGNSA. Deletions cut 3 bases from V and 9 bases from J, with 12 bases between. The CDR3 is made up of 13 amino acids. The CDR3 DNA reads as TGTGCCAGCAGCTTGCAGATTCTCACTGAGCAGTTCTTC. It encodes CASSLQILTEQFF.

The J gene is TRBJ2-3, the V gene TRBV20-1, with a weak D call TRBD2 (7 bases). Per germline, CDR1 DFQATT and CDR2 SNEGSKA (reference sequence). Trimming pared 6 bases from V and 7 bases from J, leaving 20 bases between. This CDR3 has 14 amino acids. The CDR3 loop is CSAGMGGAMNTQYF. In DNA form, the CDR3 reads TGCAGTGCAGGGATGGGGGGGGCCATGAATACGCAGTATTTT.